This T cell receptor beta chain was sequenced for a study of cytomegalovirus exposure and HLA in healthy donors. Repertoires were generated with immunoSEQ multiplex PCR, while TCRdb's copy carries only in-frame clones and drops some. The sample has about 160,000 clones; approximately 80% are singletons. About this clone: Its antigen is currently unknown. Other nucleotide sequences from this sample produce the same CDR3.

Trimming stripped 0 bases from V and 3 bases from J, with 6 bases between. Germline V gives CDR1 SGHRS, CDR2 YFSETQ. The CDR3 covers 13 residues. Study findings and constraints: The study found most TCR sequences rare, yet found some public TCRs in many donors.

This sequence was found in a man aged 30 to 45 in good health and CMV-seropositive. What was sequenced was PBMCs. The chain couples TRBV5-1 to TRBJ2-5; D gene uncertain. CDR3 bases: TGCGCCAGCAGCTTGGCCGTAGAAGAGACCCAGTACTTC. Protein sequence: CASSLAVEETQYF.